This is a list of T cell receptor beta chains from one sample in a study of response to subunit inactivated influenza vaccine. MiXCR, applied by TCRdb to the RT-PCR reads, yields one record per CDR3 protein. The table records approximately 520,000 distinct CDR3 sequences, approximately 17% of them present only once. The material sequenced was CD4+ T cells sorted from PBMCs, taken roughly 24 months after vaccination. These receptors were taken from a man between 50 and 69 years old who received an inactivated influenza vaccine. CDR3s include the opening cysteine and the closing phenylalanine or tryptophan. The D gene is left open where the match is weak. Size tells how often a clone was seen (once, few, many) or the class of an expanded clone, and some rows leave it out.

CATRGTGNGQPQHF,TGTGCCACCAGGGGGACAGGGAACGGCCAGCCCCAGCATTTT,few,TRBJ1-5,TRBV6-1,14,TRBD1
CASSLTSSSPHTQYF,TGTGCCAGCAGTTTAACTAGCTCATCACCTCATACGCAGTATTTT,NA,TRBJ2-3,TRBV12-3/TRBV12-4,15,NA
CATSGSSYNEQFF,TGTGCCACCAGCGGTAGCTCCTACAATGAGCAGTTCTTC,few,TRBJ2-1,TRBV12-3/TRBV12-4,13,NA
CASRVTGKYEQYF,TGTGCCAGCAGAGTGACAGGGAAATACGAGCAGTACTTC,few,TRBJ2-7,TRBV12-3/TRBV12-4,13,TRBD1
CASSSQGGMGVGDEQFF,TGTGCCAGCAGCTCCCAGGGGGGTATGGGGGTTGGGGATGAGCAGTTCTTC,few,TRBJ2-1,TRBV7-2,17,NA
CASSYGTRDTQYF,TGTGCCAGCAGTTACGGGACTAGAGATACGCAGTATTTT,few,TRBJ2-3,TRBV6-5,13,TRBD2
CASSWRLRGGRTDTQYF,TGTGCCAGCAGTTGGCGGTTGCGGGGGGGCCGCACAGATACGCAGTATTTT,NA,TRBJ2-3,TRBV12-3/TRBV12-4,17,TRBD2
CASSLDRQGIGGYTF,TGTGCCAGCAGCTTAGACCGTCAGGGGATCGGTGGCTACACCTTC,few,TRBJ1-2,TRBV7-8,15,NA
CSARGSDTQYF,TGCAGTGCTAGAGGGTCAGATACGCAGTATTTT,few,TRBJ2-3,TRBV20-1,11,NA
CASSLESGPYNEQFF,TGCGCCAGCAGCTTGGAATCAGGGCCCTACAATGAGCAGTTCTTC,NA,TRBJ2-1,TRBV5-1,15,NA
CASSGSGSGYTF,TGTGCCAGCAGTGGCTCTGGAAGCGGCTACACCTTC,NA,TRBJ1-2,TRBV2,12,NA
CASSFGVVETQYF,TGTGCCAGCAGTTTCGGGGTCGTAGAGACCCAGTACTTC,NA,TRBJ2-5,TRBV12-3/TRBV12-4,13,NA
CASSFLRTREQFF,TGTGCCAGCAGCTTCCTCCGTACGAGGGAGCAGTTCTTC,NA,TRBJ2-1,TRBV11-2,13,NA
CASTLTAGMNTEAFF,TGTGCCAGCACCCTTACAGCTGGGATGAACACTGAAGCTTTCTTT,many,TRBJ1-1,TRBV12-3/TRBV12-4,15,NA
CASSSQGGTSTDTQYF,TGTGCCAGCAGTTCACAGGGAGGAACTAGCACAGATACGCAGTATTTT,few,TRBJ2-3,TRBV28,16,NA
CSADSSGTSGSTDTQYF,TGCAGTGCCGACTCTTCAGGGACTAGCGGTAGCACAGATACGCAGTATTTT,NA,TRBJ2-3,TRBV20-1,17,TRBD2
CASSNGWEQYF,TGTGCCAGCAGTAACGGCTGGGAGCAGTACTTC,few,TRBJ2-7,TRBV7-8,11,NA
CAISVGPDTQYF,TGTGCCATCAGTGTCGGACCAGATACGCAGTATTTT,NA,TRBJ2-3,TRBV10-3,12,NA
CAISKGQGRTDTQYF,TGTGCCATCAGTAAAGGACAGGGTCGGACAGATACGCAGTATTTT,NA,TRBJ2-3,TRBV10-3,15,TRBD1
CASSLVGPGGNTIYF,TGTGCCAGCAGCTTAGTCGGTCCCGGTGGAAACACCATATATTTT,NA,TRBJ1-3,TRBV7-2,15,NA
CASSSWTRQETQYF,TGTGCCAGCAGTTCCTGGACACGCCAAGAGACCCAGTACTTC,few,TRBJ2-5,TRBV6-2/TRBV6-3,14,NA
CASSIRLAGDLKREQFF,TGTGCCAGTAGTATTCGGCTAGCGGGGGATCTAAAAAGGGAGCAGTTCTTC,many,TRBJ2-1,TRBV19,17,TRBD2
CSADARVYEQYF,TGCAGTGCGGACGCCAGGGTGTACGAGCAGTACTTC,NA,TRBJ2-7,TRBV20-1,12,NA
CASSYDPGRRYGYTF,TGTGCCAGCAGTTACGATCCGGGACGGAGATATGGCTACACCTTC,NA,TRBJ1-2,TRBV2,15,NA
CASSLETSGLEQFF,TGTGCCAGCAGCTTAGAAACTAGTGGGCTTGAGCAGTTCTTC,few,TRBJ2-1,TRBV7-7,14,NA
CAWRQNSPLHF,TGTGCCTGGAGACAGAATTCACCCCTCCACTTT,NA,TRBJ1-6,TRBV30,11,NA